This is a list of T cell receptor beta chains from one sample in a study of blood T cell repertoires in COVID-19. Assay: immunoSEQ multiplex PCR; the TCRdb copy retains only in-frame clones and omits some. The repertoire holds around 330,000 clones, with more than 70% as singletons. What was sequenced was peripheral blood. These receptors came from a woman aged 25-40 years with COVID-19, enrolled during active disease. The CDR3 runs from the conserved cysteine through the conserved F or W. The D gene is left open where the match is weak. Clone size is shown for a subset of rows, as once, few, many or a class of expanded clone.

TRBJ1-2 | - | - | TRBV19 | CASLDAGGFYGYTF | TGTGCCAGCCTGGACGCCGGGGGGTTTTATGGCTACACCTTC
TRBJ2-1 | - | TRBD2 | TRBV7-8 | CASSLVPAGVDEQFF | TGTGCCAGCAGCTTAGTGCCAGCGGGGGTGGATGAGCAGTTCTTC
TRBJ1-2 | - | - | TRBV7-9 | CASSGVGDYGYTF | TGTGCCAGCAGCGGGGTGGGAGACTATGGCTACACCTTC
TRBJ2-3 | - | - | TRBV14 | CASSQGRPNIDTQYF | TGTGCCAGCAGCCAAGGTCGCCCCAACATTGATACGCAGTATTTT
TRBJ1-1 | - | - | TRBV30 | CAWRGQGQTEAFF | TGTGCCTGGAGAGGGCAGGGGCAAACTGAAGCTTTCTTT
TRBJ1-5 | - | - | TRBV3-1/TRBV3-2 | CASSQGGLSQPQHF | TGTGCCAGCAGCCAAGGGGGCTTATCTCAGCCCCAGCATTTT
TRBJ2-2 | once | TRBD1 | TRBV6-1 | CASSGPGQGATGELFF | TGTGCCAGCAGTGGTCCGGGACAGGGGGCGACCGGGGAGCTGTTTTTT
TRBJ2-1 | - | - | TRBV7-9 | CASSQTGGPYNEQFF | TGTGCCAGCAGCCAGACCGGGGGGCCCTACAATGAGCAGTTCTTC
TRBJ1-2 | - | TRBD1 | TRBV29-1 | CSVPGQGAYTF | TGCAGCGTTCCGGGACAGGGGGCCTACACCTTC
TRBJ2-3 | - | - | TRBV29-1 | CSANSPDTQYF | TGCAGCGCCAACAGTCCAGATACGCAGTATTTT
TRBJ1-5 | - | TRBD1 | TRBV5-8 | CASSSPGTGNRGRQHF | TGTGCCAGCAGCTCGCCCGGGACAGGGAACAGGGGGCGCCAGCATTTT
TRBJ1-5 | - | TRBD1 | TRBV19 | CASSIPGQGQPQHF | TGTGCCAGTAGTATCCCGGGACAGGGACAGCCCCAGCATTTT
TRBJ2-3 | - | - | TRBV6-2/TRBV6-3 | CASSYLGRTDTQYF | TGTGCCAGCAGTTATTTGGGGAGAACAGATACGCAGTATTTT
TRBJ1-5 | - | - | TRBV24-1 | CATSDSLDRPSNQPQHF | TGTGCCACCAGTGATTCGCTCGACAGGCCTAGCAATCAGCCCCAGCATTTT
TRBJ2-5 | - | TRBD2 | TRBV7-7 | CASSLGTSGALPQETQYF | TGTGCTAGCAGCTTAGGAACTAGCGGGGCTTTACCTCAAGAGACCCAGTACTTC
TRBJ1-2 | - | - | TRBV7-9 | CASSPSFMAGHGYTF | TGTGCCAGCAGCCCGTCCTTCATGGCAGGGCATGGCTACACCTTC
TRBJ1-2 | once | - | TRBV4-1 | CASSPGLNYGYTF | TGCGCCAGCAGCCCGGGACTTAACTATGGCTACACCTTC
TRBJ1-2 | - | - | TRBV5-1 | CASSGAGTPTYGYTF | TGCGCCAGCAGCGGCGCCGGGACTCCTACCTATGGCTACACCTTC
TRBJ1-5 | - | TRBD1 | TRBV19 | CASSVTGGNQPQHF | TGTGCCAGTAGTGTGACAGGGGGCAATCAGCCCCAGCATTTT
TRBJ2-7 | - | - | TRBV18 | CASSPILGYEQYF | TGTGCCAGCTCACCCATCCTAGGTTACGAGCAGTACTTC
TRBJ1-2 | - | - | TRBV7-2 | CASSLGGAAYGYTF | TGTGCCAGCAGCTTAGGCGGGGCGGCCTATGGCTACACCTTC
TRBJ2-2 | - | - | TRBV5-1 | CASSRGLETGELFF | TGCGCCAGCAGCCGCGGGCTCGAGACCGGGGAGCTGTTTTTT
TRBJ2-5 | - | TRBD2 | TRBV10-1 | CASSGQAGARRETQYF | TGCGCCAGCAGTGGACAAGCGGGGGCGAGGAGAGAGACCCAGTACTTC
TRBJ1-1 | once | - | TRBV6-5 | CASAGLFGGTEAFF | TGTGCCAGCGCGGGCCTGTTTGGAGGCACTGAAGCTTTCTTT
TRBJ1-1 | - | TRBD1 | TRBV7-9 | CASSARQGAGTEAFF | TGTGCCAGCAGCGCAAGACAGGGGGCAGGTACTGAAGCTTTCTTT
TRBJ1-5 | few | - | TRBV2 | CASNSGQNQPQHF | TGTGCCAGCAACTCAGGCCAGAATCAGCCCCAGCATTTT
TRBJ1-1 | - | - | TRBV28 | CASIRGGHTEAFF | TGTGCCAGCATTAGGGGGGGCCACACTGAAGCTTTCTTT
TRBJ1-4 | - | TRBD1 | TRBV5-1 | CASSRQGSEEKLFF | TGCGCCAGCAGCCGACAGGGTTCTGAGGAAAAACTGTTTTTT
TRBJ1-6 | - | - | TRBV7-9 | CASSLISPSSYNSPLHF | TGTGCCAGCAGCTTAATCTCCCCCAGCTCCTATAATTCACCCCTCCACTTT